This is a list of T cell receptor beta chains from one sample in a study of T cell responses to AZD1222 COVID-19 vaccine. Sequenced by immunoSEQ multiplex PCR; TCRdb stores in-frame clones only, minus some. Among 100,000 to 150,000 clones listed, about 88% were seen once. Source: peripheral blood, taken on day 0 of AZD1222 vaccination. These receptors originate from an adult in good health. CDR3s include the opening cysteine and the closing phenylalanine or tryptophan. Each record gives: CDR3 DNA, CDR3 protein, V gene, CDR3 length, D gene, clone size, J gene. D genes are given only for firm matches. Part of the rows lack a size; the others show once, few, many or a class for expanded clones.

CDR3nt: TGTGCCAGCAGTTCAGAGGGGACAGCCCTAACCTACGAGCAGTACTTC
CDR3aa: CASSSEGTALTYEQYF
v_gene: TRBV28
len: 16
d_gene: TRBD1
abundance: NA
j_gene: TRBJ2-7

CDR3nt: TGTGCCAGCAGCCCTGGGAGGACAGGCTCCTATGGCTACACCTTC
CDR3aa: CASSPGRTGSYGYTF
v_gene: TRBV6-2/TRBV6-3
len: 15
d_gene: TRBD1
abundance: NA
j_gene: TRBJ1-2

CDR3nt: TGTGCCAGCAGTCCTAACTTCGGACTAGCAGACACAGATACGCAGTATTTT
CDR3aa: CASSPNFGLADTDTQYF
v_gene: TRBV28
len: 17
d_gene: TRBD2
abundance: NA
j_gene: TRBJ2-3

CDR3nt: TGCGCCAGCAGCTTATCAGGCGGGGACAGAACCTACAATGAGCAGTTCTTC
CDR3aa: CASSLSGGDRTYNEQFF
v_gene: TRBV5-1
len: 17
d_gene: NA
abundance: NA
j_gene: TRBJ2-1

CDR3nt: TGTGCCAGCAGTTCGGGACAGGACTATGGCTACACCTTC
CDR3aa: CASSSGQDYGYTF
v_gene: TRBV6-5
len: 13
d_gene: TRBD1
abundance: NA
j_gene: TRBJ1-2

CDR3nt: TGTGCCAGCAGCCCACTAGCTTCCACAGATACGCAGTATTTT
CDR3aa: CASSPLASTDTQYF
v_gene: TRBV11-2
len: 14
d_gene: NA
abundance: NA
j_gene: TRBJ2-3

CDR3nt: TGTGCCAGCAGTTACACCGGGGGCGCAACACAGCCCCAGCATTTT
CDR3aa: CASSYTGGATQPQHF
v_gene: TRBV6-5
len: 15
d_gene: NA
abundance: NA
j_gene: TRBJ1-5

CDR3nt: TGCGCCAGCGGAGATAGCGGGAGGCTTCCCTACGAGCAGTACTTC
CDR3aa: CASGDSGRLPYEQYF
v_gene: TRBV10-1
len: 15
d_gene: TRBD2
abundance: few
j_gene: TRBJ2-7

CDR3nt: TGTGCCAGCAGCTTAAGGGCAGGAGAAACAGATACGCAGTATTTT
CDR3aa: CASSLRAGETDTQYF
v_gene: TRBV7-3
len: 15
d_gene: NA
abundance: NA
j_gene: TRBJ2-3

CDR3nt: TGTGCTAGTGGCCGAAATATTGAGACTGAAGCTTTCTTT
CDR3aa: CASGRNIETEAFF
v_gene: TRBV12-5
len: 13
d_gene: NA
abundance: NA
j_gene: TRBJ1-1

CDR3nt: TGTGCCAGCAGTGAGATAGTGGCAGTGAACACCGGGGAGCTGTTTTTT
CDR3aa: CASSEIVAVNTGELFF
v_gene: TRBV25-1
len: 16
d_gene: NA
abundance: NA
j_gene: TRBJ2-2

CDR3nt: TGTGCCAGCAGTGAAGGACAGGGGGACACCGGGGAGCTGTTTTTT
CDR3aa: CASSEGQGDTGELFF
v_gene: TRBV6-4
len: 15
d_gene: TRBD1
abundance: NA
j_gene: TRBJ2-2

CDR3nt: TGTGCCAGCAGTTACAACAGTCGGAATTCACCCCTCCACTTT
CDR3aa: CASSYNSRNSPLHF
v_gene: TRBV6-2/TRBV6-3
len: 14
d_gene: NA
abundance: NA
j_gene: TRBJ1-6

CDR3nt: TGCGCCAGCAGCCAAGGGGGTCCTTACTATGGCTACACCTTC
CDR3aa: CASSQGGPYYGYTF
v_gene: TRBV4-3
len: 14
d_gene: NA
abundance: NA
j_gene: TRBJ1-2

CDR3nt: TGTGCCAGCAGTGTTGAGGCTGGAGGTCCCTACGAGCAGTACTTC
CDR3aa: CASSVEAGGPYEQYF
v_gene: TRBV2
len: 15
d_gene: NA
abundance: NA
j_gene: TRBJ2-7

CDR3nt: TGTGCCAGCAGCCTAGGGGACAGATCCTACGAGCAGTACTTC
CDR3aa: CASSLGDRSYEQYF
v_gene: TRBV9
len: 14
d_gene: TRBD1
abundance: NA
j_gene: TRBJ2-7